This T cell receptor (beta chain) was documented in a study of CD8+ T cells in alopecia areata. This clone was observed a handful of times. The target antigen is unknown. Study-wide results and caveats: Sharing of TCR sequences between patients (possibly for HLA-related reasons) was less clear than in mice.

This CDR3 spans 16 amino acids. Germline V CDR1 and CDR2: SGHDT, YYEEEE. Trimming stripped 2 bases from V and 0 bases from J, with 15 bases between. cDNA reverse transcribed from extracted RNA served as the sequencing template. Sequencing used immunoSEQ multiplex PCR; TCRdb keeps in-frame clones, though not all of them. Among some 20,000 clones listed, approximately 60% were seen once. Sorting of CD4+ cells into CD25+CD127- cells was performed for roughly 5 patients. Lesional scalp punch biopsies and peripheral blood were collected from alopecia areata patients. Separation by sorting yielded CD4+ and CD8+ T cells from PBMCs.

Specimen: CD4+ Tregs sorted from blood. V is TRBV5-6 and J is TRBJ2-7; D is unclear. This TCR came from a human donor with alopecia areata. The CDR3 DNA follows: TGTGCCAGCAGCTTCCCAGAAGGAGTCTCCTCCTACGAGCAGTACTTC. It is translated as CASSFPEGVSSYEQYF.